These 16 T cell receptor beta chains share one sample of origin, sequenced in a study of cytomegalovirus exposure and HLA in healthy donors. The PCR had 60 Vbeta and 13 Jbeta primers. The protocol was immunoSEQ multiplex PCR, while the TCRdb copy is restricted to in-frame clones and leaves out a portion. The profile shows roughly 140,000 clones, 78% of them singletons. The sample was PBMCs. The receptor set was obtained from a man between 40 and 49 years old in good health and CMV-seropositive.

The J gene is TRBJ2-1, the V gene TRBV4-3; 7 bases align to TRBD2. Per germline, CDR1 LGHNA and CDR2 YSLEER. This CDR3 comprises 19 residues. Losses at the gene ends were 1 base for V and 2 bases for J; bases not matched to a gene: 14. The CDR3 protein is CASSQAPLLREPTYNEQFF. Here the CDR3 DNA reads TGCGCCAGCAGCCAAGCTCCCCTCCTGCGGGAGCCTACCTACAATGAGCAGTTCTTC.

The chain has TRBV4-2 and TRBJ1-2, with TRBD1 as a possible D gene (6 bases). The CDR3 runs 16 residues. Germline V gives CDR1 LGHNA, CDR2 YNFKEQ. Trimming pared 0 bases from V and 7 bases from J, leaving 18 bases between. Here the CDR3 reads CASSQDEGDSPLGYTF. The CDR3 region has the DNA TGTGCCAGCAGCCAAGATGAGGGGGATAGCCCTCTTGGCTACACCTTC.

V usage is TRBV11-3 and J usage is TRBJ2-4; TRBD1 matches 8 bases. The CDR3 runs 15 residues. Germline CDR1 SGHNT, CDR2 YENEEA. V was clipped by 1 base and J by 7 bases; unmatched bases: 6. The CDR3 sequence: CASSLGQGAGNIQYF. The CDR3 coding sequence is TGTGCCAGCAGCTTAGGGCAGGGGGCGGGGAACATTCAGTACTTC.

The V gene is TRBV29-1, the J gene TRBJ2-7; 13 bases map to TRBD2. Looked up from germline, CDR1 is SQVTM and CDR2 is ANQGSEA. J gave up 0 bases and V 5 bases, and 1 base lay outside the gene matches. The CDR3 has 14 amino acids. DNA of the CDR3: TGCAGCGTTCGGACTAGCGGGAGCTCCTACGAGCAGTACTTC. It translates to CSVRTSGSSYEQYF.

V usage is TRBV6-1 and J usage is TRBJ2-6; D is unclear. V lost 10 bases, J lost 0 bases, and 13 bases lay in between. The CDR3 sequence is 15 residues long. CDR1 is MNHNS, CDR2 SASEGT, per germline. The CDR3 is CAINQRGSGANVLTF. CDR3 nucleotides: TGTGCCATCAACCAGCGCGGCTCTGGGGCCAACGTCCTGACTTTC.

This chain joins TRBV19 and TRBJ2-3, with TRBD1 matching 9 bases. The CDR3 has 15 residues. With V trimmed by 4 bases and J by 5 bases, 7 bases remained unmatched. From germline, CDR1 is LNHDA and CDR2 SQIVND (reference sequence). CDR3 region: CASSTTGGGRDTQYF. The CDR3 nucleotides read TGTGCCAGTAGTACGACAGGGGGGGGTCGAGATACGCAGTATTTT.

The chain recombines TRBV19 with TRBJ1-5, with D hard to call. V lost 3 bases and J 2 bases, leaving 11 bases between the germline ends. In germline, CDR1 is LNHDA, CDR2 SQIVND (reference sequence). There are 15 residues in the CDR3. The CDR3: CASSMREAGNQPQHF. The CDR3 DNA reads as TGTGCCAGTAGTATGAGGGAGGCGGGCAATCAGCCCCAGCATTTT.

This sequence joins TRBV6-5 and TRBJ2-7; D might be TRBD1 (5 bases). The CDR3 runs 11 residues. V was clipped by 6 bases and J by 10 bases, with 13 bases between them. CDR1 and CDR2 (germline): MNHEY, SVGAGI. In DNA, the CDR3 is TGTGCCAGCAGATTCGACAGTCTACAGTACTTC. Residues: CASRFDSLQYF.

This chain connects TRBV6-5 to TRBJ2-7; TRBD2 matches 10 bases. The germline V gene encodes CDR1 MNHEY and CDR2 SVGAGI. The CDR3 covers 15 residues. With 5 bases clipped from V and 3 bases from J, the junction kept 7 bases outside the gene matches. This CDR3 reads CASSTSGNINYEQYF. The CDR3 DNA follows: TGTGCCAGCAGTACTAGCGGGAATATCAACTACGAGCAGTACTTC.

This sequence joins TRBV27 and TRBJ2-4, with D perhaps matching TRBD1 (6 bases). Germline V gives CDR1 MNHEY, CDR2 SMNVEV (reference sequence). The CDR3 has 14 residues. V was clipped by 1 base and J by 6 bases, with 10 bases between them. CDR3 nucleotide sequence: TGTGCCAGCAGTTTATACCCACAGGGAAACATTCAGTACTTC. Translation: CASSLYPQGNIQYF.

Points on this clone: At the DNA level, this CDR3 is encoded by other sequences in the same sample as well. This sequence joins TRBV6-6 and TRBJ2-1, with D perhaps TRBD2 (6 bases). Trimming took off 5 bases at V and 8 bases at J, with 16 bases between the two ends. Germline CDR1 MNHNY, CDR2 SVGAGI (reference sequence). This CDR3 contains 14 residues. The CDR3 loop is CASSPAGTEDEQFF. The CDR3 DNA sequence: TGTGCCAGCAGTCCAGCAGGGACTGAGGATGAGCAGTTCTTC.

CDR3 protein: CASSEARSTDTQYF. Here the CDR3 DNA reads TGTGCCAGCAGTGAAGCCCGAAGCACAGATACGCAGTATTTT. This chain links TRBV28 with TRBJ2-3, with no clear D. CDR3 length equals 14 residues. The V and J ends lost 5 bases and 0 bases respectively, with 9 bases between them. Germline V gene lookup returns CDR1 MDHEN and CDR2 SYDVKM.

The table lists this clone with a few counts. The V and J genes are TRBV19 and TRBJ2-2, with 11 nucleotides matching TRBD2. This CDR3 has 15 amino acids. Trimming took 5 bases from V and 6 from J; bases not matched to a gene: 5. From germline, CDR1 is LNHDA and CDR2 SQIVND (reference sequence). The CDR3 is CASSSWTSGSGELFF. The CDR3 DNA sequence: TGTGCCAGTAGTTCCTGGACTAGCGGGTCCGGGGAGCTGTTTTTT.

As to this clone: At one end, the junction sequence differs from germline, possibly due to a read error. The chain recombines TRBV4-2 with TRBJ1-1, with 9 nucleotides matching TRBD1. The CDR3 runs 14 residues. Germline V lookup: CDR1 LGHNA, CDR2 YNFKEQ. The DNA for the CDR3 is TGTGCCAGCACCCAAGACAGGGGGAGAACTGAAGCTTTCTTT. As protein: CASTQDRGRTEAFF.

The genes are TRBV27 and TRBJ1-4; D remains ambiguous. The CDR3 has 14 residues. Germline CDR1 MNHEY, CDR2 SMNVEV (reference sequence). V dropped 3 bases and J dropped 3 bases, with 8 bases sitting between them. CDR3 coding DNA: TGTGCCAGCAGTTTCGTTGGGCCTAATGAAAAACTGTTTTTT. Amino acid sequence: CASSFVGPNEKLFF.

This clone is a singleton in its sample. The chain employs TRBV5-4 and TRBJ2-7, with TRBD2 matching over 15 bases. After removal of 6 bases from V and 0 bases from J, the junction contained 10 bases not matched to a gene. There are 18 residues in the CDR3. Germline V CDR1 and CDR2: SGHNT, YYREEE (reference sequence). The CDR3 DNA reads as TGTGCCAGCACCCCGGGACTAGCGGGAGGAGGGCACTCCTACGAGCAGTACTTC. Amino acids: CASTPGLAGGGHSYEQYF.